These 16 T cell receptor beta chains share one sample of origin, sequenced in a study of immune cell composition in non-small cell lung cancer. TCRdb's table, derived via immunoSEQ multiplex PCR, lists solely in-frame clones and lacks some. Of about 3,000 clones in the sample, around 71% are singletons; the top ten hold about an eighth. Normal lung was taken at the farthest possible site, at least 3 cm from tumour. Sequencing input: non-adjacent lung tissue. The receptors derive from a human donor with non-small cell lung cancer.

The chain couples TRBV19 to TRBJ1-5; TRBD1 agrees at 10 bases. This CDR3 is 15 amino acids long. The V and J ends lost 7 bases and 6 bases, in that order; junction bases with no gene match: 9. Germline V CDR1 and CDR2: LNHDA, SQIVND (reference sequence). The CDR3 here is CASTTPGQGTQPQHF. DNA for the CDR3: TGTGCCAGTACAACACCGGGACAGGGGACTCAGCCCCAGCATTTT.

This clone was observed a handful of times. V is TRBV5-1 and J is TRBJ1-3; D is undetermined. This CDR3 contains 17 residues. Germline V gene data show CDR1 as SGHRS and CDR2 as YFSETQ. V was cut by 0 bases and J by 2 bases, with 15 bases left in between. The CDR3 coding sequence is TGCGCCAGCAGCTTGGAACCGTCAGGAGGTCCTGGAAACACCATATATTTT. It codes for CASSLEPSGGPGNTIYF.

The DNA for the CDR3 is TGTGCCACCAGCAGAGATAGAGGGGGCGGAGAGCAGTACTTC. Translating it yields CATSRDRGGGEQYF. V is TRBV15 and J is TRBJ2-7, with TRBD1 matching over 7 bases. The length of the CDR3 is 14 residues. Looked up from germline, CDR1 is LNHNV and CDR2 is YYDKDF (reference sequence). Trimming took 0 bases from V and 7 from J; bases not matched to a gene: 6.

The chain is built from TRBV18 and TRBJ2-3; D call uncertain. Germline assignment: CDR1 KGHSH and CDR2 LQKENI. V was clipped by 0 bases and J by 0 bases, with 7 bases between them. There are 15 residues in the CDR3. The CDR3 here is CASSPPHLSTDTQYF. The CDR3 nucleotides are TGTGCCAGCTCACCACCCCACCTAAGCACAGATACGCAGTATTTT. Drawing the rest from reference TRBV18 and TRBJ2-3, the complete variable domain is NAGVMQNPRHLVRRRGQEARLRCSPMKGHSHVYWYRQLPEEGLKFMVYLQKENIIDESGMPKERFSAEFPKEGPSILRIQQVVRGDSAAYFCASSPPHLSTDTQYFGPGTRLTVL.

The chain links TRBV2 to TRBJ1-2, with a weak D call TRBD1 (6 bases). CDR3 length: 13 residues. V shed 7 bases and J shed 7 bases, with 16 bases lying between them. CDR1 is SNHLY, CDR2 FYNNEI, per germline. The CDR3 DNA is TGTGCCAGCACGGGGGGGCGCAGGGCTGGCTACACCTTC. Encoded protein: CASTGGRRAGYTF.

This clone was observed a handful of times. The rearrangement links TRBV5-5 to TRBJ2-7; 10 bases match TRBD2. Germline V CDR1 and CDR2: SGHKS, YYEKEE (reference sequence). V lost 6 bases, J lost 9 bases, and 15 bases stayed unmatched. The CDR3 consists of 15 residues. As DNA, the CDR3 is TGTGCCAGCACCTTCGGACTAGCGGTCTACGAGTGGCAGTACTTC. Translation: CASTFGLAVYEWQYF.

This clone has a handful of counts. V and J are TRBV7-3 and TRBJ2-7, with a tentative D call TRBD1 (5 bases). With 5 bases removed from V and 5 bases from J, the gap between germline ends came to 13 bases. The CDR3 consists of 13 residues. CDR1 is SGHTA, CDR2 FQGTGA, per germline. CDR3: CASSVQGGDEQYF. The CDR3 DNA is TGTGCCAGCAGCGTCCAGGGTGGTGACGAGCAGTACTTC.

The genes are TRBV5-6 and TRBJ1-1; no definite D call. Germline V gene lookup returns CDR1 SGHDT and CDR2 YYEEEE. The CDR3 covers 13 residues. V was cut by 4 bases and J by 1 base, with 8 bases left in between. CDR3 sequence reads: CASSPAANTEAFF. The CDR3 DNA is TGTGCCAGCAGCCCTGCGGCGAACACTGAAGCTTTCTTT.

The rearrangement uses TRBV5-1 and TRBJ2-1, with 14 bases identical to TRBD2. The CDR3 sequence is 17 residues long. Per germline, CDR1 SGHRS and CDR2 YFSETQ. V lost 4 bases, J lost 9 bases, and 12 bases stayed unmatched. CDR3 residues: CASSRRAGLAGGSEQFF. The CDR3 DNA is TGCGCCAGCAGCCGTAGAGCAGGACTAGCGGGGGGAAGTGAGCAGTTCTTC.

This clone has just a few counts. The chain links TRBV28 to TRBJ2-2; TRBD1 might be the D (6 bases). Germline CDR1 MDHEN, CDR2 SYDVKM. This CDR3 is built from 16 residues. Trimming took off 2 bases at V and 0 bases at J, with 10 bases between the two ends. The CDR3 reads CASSLDGTTNTGELFF. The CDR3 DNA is TGTGCCAGCAGTTTAGACGGGACAACGAACACCGGGGAGCTGTTTTTT.

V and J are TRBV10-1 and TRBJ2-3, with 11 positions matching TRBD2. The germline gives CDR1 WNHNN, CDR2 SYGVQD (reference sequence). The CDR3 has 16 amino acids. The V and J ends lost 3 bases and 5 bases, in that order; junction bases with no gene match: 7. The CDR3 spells CASSDSRLAGRDTQYF. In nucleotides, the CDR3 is TGCGCCAGCAGTGACTCTAGACTAGCGGGGAGAGATACGCAGTATTTT.

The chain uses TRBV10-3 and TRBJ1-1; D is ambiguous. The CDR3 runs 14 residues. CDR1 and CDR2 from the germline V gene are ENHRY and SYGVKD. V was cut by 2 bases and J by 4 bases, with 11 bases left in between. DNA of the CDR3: TGTGCCATCAGTGAGATTCTAGAGGGCACTGAAGCTTTCTTT. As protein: CAISEILEGTEAFF.

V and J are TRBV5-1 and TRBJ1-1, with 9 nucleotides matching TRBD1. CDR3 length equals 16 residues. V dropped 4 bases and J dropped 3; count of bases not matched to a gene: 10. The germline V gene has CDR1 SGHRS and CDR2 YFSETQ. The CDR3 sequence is CASSPASGQGDTEAFF. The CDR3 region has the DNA TGCGCCAGCAGCCCCGCCTCGGGACAGGGTGACACTGAAGCTTTCTTT.

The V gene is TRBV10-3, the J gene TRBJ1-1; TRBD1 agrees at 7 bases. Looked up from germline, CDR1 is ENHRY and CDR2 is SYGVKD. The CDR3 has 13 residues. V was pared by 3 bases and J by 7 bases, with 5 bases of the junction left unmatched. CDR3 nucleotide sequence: TGTGCCATCAGTGATACGGACAGGAGTGAAGCTTTCTTT. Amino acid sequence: CAISDTDRSEAFF.

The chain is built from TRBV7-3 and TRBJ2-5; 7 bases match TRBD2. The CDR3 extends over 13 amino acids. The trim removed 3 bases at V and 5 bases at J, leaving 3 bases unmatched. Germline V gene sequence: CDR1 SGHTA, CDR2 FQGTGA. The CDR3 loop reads CASSLGLRETQYF. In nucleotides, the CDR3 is TGTGCCAGCAGCTTGGGACTACGGGAGACCCAGTACTTC.

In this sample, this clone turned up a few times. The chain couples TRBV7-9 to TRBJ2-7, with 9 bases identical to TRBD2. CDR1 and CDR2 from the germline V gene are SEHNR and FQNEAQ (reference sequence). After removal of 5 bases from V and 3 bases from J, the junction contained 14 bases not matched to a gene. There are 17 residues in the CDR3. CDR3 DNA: TGTGCCAGCAGCCGATATGGGGGTAGCGGGGGACTCTACGAGCAGTACTTC. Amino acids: CASSRYGGSGGLYEQYF.